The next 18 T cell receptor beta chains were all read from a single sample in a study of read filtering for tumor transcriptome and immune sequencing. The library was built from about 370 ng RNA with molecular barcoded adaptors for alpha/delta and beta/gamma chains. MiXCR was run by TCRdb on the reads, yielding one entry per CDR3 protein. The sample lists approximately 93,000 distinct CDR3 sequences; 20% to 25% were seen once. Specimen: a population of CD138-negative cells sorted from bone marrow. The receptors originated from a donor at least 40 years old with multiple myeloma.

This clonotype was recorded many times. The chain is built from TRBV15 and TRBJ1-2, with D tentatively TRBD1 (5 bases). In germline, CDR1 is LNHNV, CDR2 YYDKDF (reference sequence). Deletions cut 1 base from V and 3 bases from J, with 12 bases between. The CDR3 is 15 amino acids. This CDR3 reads CATSRGGTEYYGYTF. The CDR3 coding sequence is TGTGCCACCAGCAGAGGTGGGACCGAGTACTATGGCTACACCTTC.

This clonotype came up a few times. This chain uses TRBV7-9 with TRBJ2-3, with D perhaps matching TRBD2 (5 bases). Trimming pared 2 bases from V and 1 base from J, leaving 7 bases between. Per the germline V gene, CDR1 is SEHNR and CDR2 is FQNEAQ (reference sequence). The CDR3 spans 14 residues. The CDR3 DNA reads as TGTGCCAGCAGCTTAAGGCGGGGCACAGATACGCAGTATTTT. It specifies CASSLRRGTDTQYF. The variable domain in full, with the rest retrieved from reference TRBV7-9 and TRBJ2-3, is DTGVSQNPRHKITKRGQNVTFRCDPISEHNRLYWYRQTLGQGPEFLTYFQNEAQLEKSRLLSDRFSAERPKGSFSTLEIQRTEQGDSAMYLCASSLRRGTDTQYFGPGTRLTVL.

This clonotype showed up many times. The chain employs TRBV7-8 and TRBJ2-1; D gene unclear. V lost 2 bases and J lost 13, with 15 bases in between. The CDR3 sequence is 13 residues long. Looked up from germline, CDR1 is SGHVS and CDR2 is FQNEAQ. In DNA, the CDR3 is TGTGCCAGCAGCTTAACAGATGGTCCTAGTCAGTTCTTC. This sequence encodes CASSLTDGPSQFF.

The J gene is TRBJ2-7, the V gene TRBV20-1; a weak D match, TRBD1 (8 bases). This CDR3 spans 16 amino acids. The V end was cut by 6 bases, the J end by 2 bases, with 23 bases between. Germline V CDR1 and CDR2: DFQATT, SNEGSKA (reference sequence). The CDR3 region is CSASGVTGQVTYEQYF. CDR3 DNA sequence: TGCAGTGCGAGCGGGGTGACGGGACAGGTCACCTACGAGCAGTACTTC.

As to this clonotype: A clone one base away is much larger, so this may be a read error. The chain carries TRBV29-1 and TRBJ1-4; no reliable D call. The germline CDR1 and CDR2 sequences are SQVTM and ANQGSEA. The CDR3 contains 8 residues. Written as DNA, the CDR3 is TGCAGCGCCGATGAGCAGTCTTTT. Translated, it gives CSADEQSF.

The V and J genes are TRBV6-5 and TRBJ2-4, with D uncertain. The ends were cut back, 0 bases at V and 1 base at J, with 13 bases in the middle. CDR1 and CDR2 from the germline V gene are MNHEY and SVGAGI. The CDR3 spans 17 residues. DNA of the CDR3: TGTGCCAGCAGTTACTCCGAAGTTATGGGCGCCAAAAACATTCAGTACTTC. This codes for CASSYSEVMGAKNIQYF.

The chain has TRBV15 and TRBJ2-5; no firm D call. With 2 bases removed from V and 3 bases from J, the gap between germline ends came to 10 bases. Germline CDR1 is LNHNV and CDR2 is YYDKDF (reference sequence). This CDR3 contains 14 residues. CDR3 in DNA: TGTGCCACCAGCAGATCGCCAGGAAAAGAGACCCAGTACTTC. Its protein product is CATSRSPGKETQYF. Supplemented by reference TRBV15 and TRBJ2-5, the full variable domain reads DAMVIQNPRYQVTQFGKPVTLSCSQTLNHNVMYWYQQKSSQAPKLLFHYYDKDFNNEADTPDNFQSRRPNTSFCFLDIRSPGLGDTAMYLCATSRSPGKETQYFGPGTRLLVL.

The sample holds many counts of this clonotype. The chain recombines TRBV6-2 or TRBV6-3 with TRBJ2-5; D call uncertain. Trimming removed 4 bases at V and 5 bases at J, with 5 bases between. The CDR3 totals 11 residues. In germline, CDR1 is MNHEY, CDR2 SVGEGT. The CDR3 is CASSFRETQYF. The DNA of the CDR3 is TGTGCCAGCAGTTTTCGGGAGACCCAGTACTTC.

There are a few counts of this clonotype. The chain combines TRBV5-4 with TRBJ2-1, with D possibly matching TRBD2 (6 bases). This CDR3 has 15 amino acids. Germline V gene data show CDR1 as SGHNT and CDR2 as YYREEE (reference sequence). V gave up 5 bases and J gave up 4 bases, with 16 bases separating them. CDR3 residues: CASRERRGNYNEQFF. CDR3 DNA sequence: TGTGCCAGCAGGGAGCGGAGGGGCAATTACAATGAGCAGTTCTTC.

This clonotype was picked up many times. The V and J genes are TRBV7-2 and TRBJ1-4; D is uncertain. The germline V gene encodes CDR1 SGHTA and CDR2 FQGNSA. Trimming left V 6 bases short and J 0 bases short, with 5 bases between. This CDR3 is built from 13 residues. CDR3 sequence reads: CASSTSTNEKLFF. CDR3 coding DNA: TGTGCCAGCAGTACCTCAACTAATGAAAAACTGTTTTTT.

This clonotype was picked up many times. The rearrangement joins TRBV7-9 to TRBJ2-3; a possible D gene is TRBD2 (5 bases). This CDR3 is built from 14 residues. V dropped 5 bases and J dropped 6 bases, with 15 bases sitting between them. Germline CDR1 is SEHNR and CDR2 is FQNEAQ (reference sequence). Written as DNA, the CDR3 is TGTGCCAGCAGCACAACACTAGGCGGGGATACGCAGTATTTT. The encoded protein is CASSTTLGGDTQYF.

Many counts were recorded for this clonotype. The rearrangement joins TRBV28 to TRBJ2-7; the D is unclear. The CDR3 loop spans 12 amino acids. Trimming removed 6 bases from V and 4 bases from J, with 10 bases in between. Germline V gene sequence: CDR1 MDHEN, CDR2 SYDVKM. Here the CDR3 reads CASRSSWYEQYF. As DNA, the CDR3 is TGTGCCAGCAGGTCAAGCTGGTACGAGCAGTACTTC.

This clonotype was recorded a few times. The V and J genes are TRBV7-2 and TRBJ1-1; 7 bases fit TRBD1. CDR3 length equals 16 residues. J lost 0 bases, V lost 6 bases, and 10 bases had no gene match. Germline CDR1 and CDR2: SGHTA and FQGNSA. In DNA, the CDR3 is TGTGCCAGCAGTGCCCAGGGGGGGAGGGTGAACACTGAAGCTTTCTTT. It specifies CASSAQGGRVNTEAFF.

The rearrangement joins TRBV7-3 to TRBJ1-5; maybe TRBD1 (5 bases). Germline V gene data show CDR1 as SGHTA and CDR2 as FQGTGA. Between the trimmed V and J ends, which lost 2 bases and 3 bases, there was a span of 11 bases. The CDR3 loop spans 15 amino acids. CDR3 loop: CASSLQTELNQPQHF. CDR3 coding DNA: TGTGCCAGCAGCTTACAGACAGAACTCAATCAGCCCCAGCATTTT. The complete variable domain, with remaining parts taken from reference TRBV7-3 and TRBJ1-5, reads GAGVSQTPSNKVTEKGKYVELRCDPISGHTALYWYRQSLGQGPEFLIYFQGTGAADDSGLPNDRFFAVRPEGSVSTLKIQRTERGDSAVYLCASSLQTELNQPQHFGDGTRLSIL.

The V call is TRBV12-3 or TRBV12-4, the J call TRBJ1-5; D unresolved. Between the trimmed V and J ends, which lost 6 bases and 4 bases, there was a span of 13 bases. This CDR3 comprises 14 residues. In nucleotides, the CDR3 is TGTGCCAGCAGCTTAACGTGGGGAAATCAGCCCCAGCATTTT. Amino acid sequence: CASSLTWGNQPQHF.

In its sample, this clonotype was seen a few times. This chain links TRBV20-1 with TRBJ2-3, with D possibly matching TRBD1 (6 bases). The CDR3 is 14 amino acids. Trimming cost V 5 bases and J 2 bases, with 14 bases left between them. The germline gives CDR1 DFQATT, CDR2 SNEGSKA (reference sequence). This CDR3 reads CSAPRDTATDTQYF. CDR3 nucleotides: TGCAGTGCTCCCCGGGACACCGCCACAGATACGCAGTATTTT.

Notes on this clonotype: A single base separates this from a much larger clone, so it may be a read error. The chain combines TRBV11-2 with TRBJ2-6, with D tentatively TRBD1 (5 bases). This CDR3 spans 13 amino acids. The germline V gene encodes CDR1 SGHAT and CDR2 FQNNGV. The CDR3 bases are TGTGCCAGCAGCTTAGGTCCAGGCAGGGTCCTGGCTTTC. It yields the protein CASSLGPGRVLAF.

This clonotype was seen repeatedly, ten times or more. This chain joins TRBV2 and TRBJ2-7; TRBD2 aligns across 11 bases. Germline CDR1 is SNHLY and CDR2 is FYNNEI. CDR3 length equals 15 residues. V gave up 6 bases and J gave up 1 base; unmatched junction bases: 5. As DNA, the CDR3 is TGTGCCAGCAGAGAACTAGCGGGGGAGTCCTACGAGCAGTACTTC. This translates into CASRELAGESYEQYF.